Shown below are 17 T cell receptor delta chains from a single sample sequenced in a study of Vγ9Vδ2 T cells in congenital toxoplasmosis. Template-switch reverse transcription used TRGC- and TRDC-specific primers together in a single tube. The TRGC primer design covered both constant genes, TRGC1 and TRGC2. TCRdb re-identified clones in the reads via CATT. This sample carries 400 to 450 delta-chain clones, approximately 38% of them seen once, and the ten largest clones take roughly 30%. Sample: gamma-delta T cells from blood. Source of these receptors: a child under 10 years old born to a mother with Toxoplasma gondii infection during pregnancy, either congenitally infected or uninfected (not recorded which).

This clone has more than one count but fewer than ten. A far larger clone is only one base removed, so a read error is likely. V and J are TRAV38-2/DV8 and TRDJ1, with a weak D call TRDD3 (6 bases). V dropped 0 bases and J dropped 3 bases, with 27 bases sitting between them. Germline CDR1 and CDR2: TSESDYY and QEAYKQQN. This CDR3 is 20 amino acids long. The CDR3 DNA reads TGTGCTTATAGGAGCGCGGACAAGCCTACAGTGATACGCTCGGCCGATAAACTCATCTTT. Amino acid sequence: CAYRSADKPTVIRSADKLIF.

This clone is categorized as hyperexpanded (1% or more). The gene calls are TRDV2 and TRDJ2, with 8 bases lining up with TRDD3. Germline V gene sequence: CDR1 GEAIGNYY, CDR2 EKD. CDR3 length: 16 residues. The J segment lost 1 base and the V segment lost 0 bases, leaving 3 bases of the junction unmatched. CDR3 DNA sequence: TGTGCCTGTGACACCGTGGGGGATTTTTTGACAGCACAACTCTTCTTT. Protein sequence: CACDTVGDFLTAQLFF.

Within the sample, this clone is hyperexpanded (1% or more). The chain joins TRDV1 to TRDJ1; D gene ambiguous. V lost 1 base and J lost 1, with 4 bases in between. The CDR3 totals 13 residues. Germline values: CDR1 TSWWSYY, CDR2 QGS. In DNA, the CDR3 is TGTGCTCTTGGGGAACCCCCCACCGATAAACTCATCTTT. Its translation: CALGEPPTDKLIF.

For the J gene the call is TRDJ2; the V gene lacks a call. The CDR3 is 10 amino acids. CDR3 bases: TGTAGTGCTTTGACAGCACAACTCTTCTTT. Its translation: CSALTAQLFF.

In its sample, this clone ranks as medium-sized. This chain connects TRDV1 to TRDJ1; 7 bases line up with TRDD3. The CDR3 extends over 25 amino acids. Germline V CDR1 and CDR2: TSWWSYY, QGS. Germline trimming cut 6 bases from V and 0 bases from J; bases unmatched to any gene: 37. The CDR3 coding sequence is TGTGCTCTTGGAGGGCACTTACCGCGGTTGGGCGGCGTACTGGGGTACCTCTCCTACACCGATAAACTCATCTTT. It yields the protein CALGGHLPRLGGVLGYLSYTDKLIF.

This clone was found a few times. It differs at one base from a far larger clone, so likely a read error. In the same sample, other DNA sequences code for this CDR3. The chain carries TRAV29/DV5 and TRDJ1, with 11 positions matching TRDD3. The junction had 13 bases not matched to a gene; V was cut back by 4 bases and J by 5 bases. CDR1 NSMFDY and CDR2 ISSIKDK come from the germline V gene. CDR3 length: 16 amino acids. The CDR3 sequence: CAARVQVYWGIDKLIF. The DNA of the CDR3 is TGTGCAGCACGGGTACAAGTTTACTGGGGGATAGATAAACTCATCTTT.

This clone rates as hyperexpanded (1% or more). The sample holds other DNA sequences that translate to the same CDR3. This sequence joins TRAV29/DV5 and TRDJ1; D is ambiguous. The CDR3 is made up of 15 amino acids. The germline CDR1 and CDR2 sequences are NSMFDY and ISSIKDK. V shed 0 bases and J shed 2 bases, with 14 bases lying between them. The CDR3 DNA follows: TGTGCAGCAAGCGTGCGGGGCCGGTTTACCGATAAACTCATCTTT. Translation: CAASVRGRFTDKLIF.

This clone was recorded a few times. A much bigger clone sits one base away, suggesting this may be a read error. This rearrangement joins TRDV1 to TRDJ1; 7 bases match TRDD3. The CDR3 loop spans 19 amino acids. CDR1 is TSWWSYY, CDR2 QGS, per germline. V gave up 5 bases and J gave up 2 bases; unmatched junction bases: 20. The CDR3 nucleotides read TGTGCTCTTGGGACAAAACCACGTCCCTGGGGGCCGTGTACCGATAAACTCATCTTT. This codes for CALGTKPRPWGPCTDKLIF.

About this clone itself: A far larger clone is off by one base, so a read error is likely. The V and J genes are TRDV1 and TRDJ1; 7 bases agree with TRDD2. V trimming: 5 bases; J trimming: 0 bases; junction bases outside the gene matches: 33. Germline CDR1 TSWWSYY, CDR2 QGS. The CDR3 has 24 amino acids. Here the CDR3 reads CALGTDVPTPWAIRRPFYTDKLIF. The CDR3 nucleotides read TGTGCTCTTGGGACCGACGTTCCTACTCCCTGGGCGATAAGGCGGCCGTTTTACACCGATAAACTCATCTTT.

Points on this clone: With a far larger clone one base away, a read error is the likely cause. The rearrangement joins TRAV29/DV5 to TRDJ2; 10 bases align to TRDD3. The junction had 24 bases not matched to a gene; V was cut back by 3 bases and J by 4 bases. The germline CDR1 and CDR2 sequences are NSMFDY and ISSIKDK. CDR3 size: 21 residues. CDR3 region: CAANGLPNCRYWGIETAQLFF. The CDR3 DNA reads as TGTGCAGCAAACGGCCTTCCTAACTGCCGATACTGGGGGATTGAGACAGCACAACTCTTCTTT.

In this sample, this clone is medium-sized (0.01 to 0.1%). This may be a read error, as it is one base from a much larger clone. The genes are TRDV2 and TRDJ3; D may be TRDD3 (6 bases). The CDR3 is made up of 16 amino acids. V lost 3 bases and J 0 bases, leaving 8 bases between the germline ends. Germline values: CDR1 GEAIGNYY, CDR2 EKD. The CDR3 DNA reads as TGTGCCTGTGACGGGATATGCTCCTGGGACACCCGACAGATGTTTTTC. Its protein product is CACDGICSWDTRQMFF.

About this clone itself: A read error likely explains why the TCRdb protein, taken from a much larger clone, differs from this DNA's translation at residue 13; the protein shown is translated from the DNA. This chain uses TRAV29/DV5 with TRDJ1; perhaps TRDD3 as D (5 bases). The CDR3 consists of 15 residues. Per the germline V gene, CDR1 is NSMFDY and CDR2 is ISSIKDK. CDR3 loop: CAASAPWDLTDKIIF. The CDR3 nucleotides are TGTGCAGCAAGCGCGCCCTGGGACCTCACCGATAAAATCATCTTT. Together with reference TRAV29/DV5 and TRDJ1, the CDR3 gives the full variable domain: DQQVKQNSPSLSVQEGRISILNCDYTNSMFDYFLWYKKYPAEGPTFLISISSIKDKNEDGRFTVFLNKSAKHLSLHIVPSQPGDSAVYFCAASAPWDLTDKIIFGKGTRVTVEP.

This clone was seen a handful of times. The protein that TCRdb holds for this DNA derives from a much larger clone and differs from the translated DNA at residue 9, which likely indicates a read error; the protein shown here is translated from the DNA. The chain carries TRDV1 and TRDJ1; D gene uncertain. The germline CDR1 and CDR2 sequences are TSWWSYY and QGS. The CDR3 spans 13 residues. The CDR3 DNA sequence: TGTGCTCTTGGGGAACCCCCCACCAATAAACTCATCTTT. This gives the protein CALGEPPTNKLIF.

This clone was seen only a few times. This DNA's translation differs at residue 5 from TCRdb's protein, which comes from a much larger clone; a read error is likely, and the protein shown is translated from the DNA. The V gene is TRDV2, the J gene TRDJ3, with unresolved D. The CDR3 consists of 13 residues. The germline gives CDR1 GEAIGNYY, CDR2 EKD. V was shortened by 3 bases and J by 2 bases, with 1 base between the two germline ends. The CDR3 loop reads CACDAWDTRQMFF. The CDR3 coding sequence is TGTGCCTGTGACGCCTGGGACACCCGACAGATGTTTTTC.

In its sample, this clone is medium-sized. The chain recombines TRDV3 with TRDJ1, with 11 positions matching TRDD3. Per the germline V gene, CDR1 is TVYSNPD and CDR2 is GDNSRS (reference sequence). V lost 4 bases, J lost 4 bases, and 17 bases stayed unmatched. CDR3 length equals 17 residues. The chain's CDR3 is CASKSPVLGDNHDKLIF. The CDR3 nucleotides read TGTGCCTCCAAGAGCCCGGTACTGGGGGATAATCACGATAAACTCATCTTT.

Remarks on this clone: Given a far larger clone just one base away, this is likely a sequencing read error. The gene calls are TRDV2 and TRDJ1, with D possibly being TRDD3 (5 bases). Germline-derived CDR1 and CDR2 are GEAIGNYY and EKD. The CDR3 contains 24 residues. The ends were cut back, 0 bases at V and 0 bases at J, with 37 bases in the middle. The CDR3 sequence: CACDTPRRTIPSPGSALYTDKLIF. The CDR3 DNA reads as TGTGCCTGTGACACCCCCCGGAGAACTATCCCCTCCCCGGGGAGTGCCTTGTACACCGATAAACTCATCTTT.

Points on this clone: A read error is the likely source, as a far larger clone sits one nucleotide away. The sample contains more than one DNA sequence encoding this CDR3. This chain uses TRDV2 with TRDJ1; D possibly corresponds to TRDD3 (6 bases). The CDR3 runs 24 residues. V dropped 0 bases and J dropped 0 bases, with 37 bases sitting between them. CDR1 GEAIGNYY and CDR2 EKD come from the germline V gene. CDR3 in DNA: TGTGCCTGTGACACCCCCCGGAGAACTATCCCCTCCCTGGGGAGTGCTTTGTACACCGATAAACTCATCTTT. As protein: CACDTPRRTIPSLGSALYTDKLIF.